The present entry profiles one T cell receptor beta chain with its context. Antigen specificity is unknown. This sample stems from a study of cytomegalovirus exposure and HLA in healthy donors. Study-level information: The 90 to 150 validation repertoires used the same platform as the 550 to 700 first-cohort repertoires (as reported by a later analysis). Study results and limitations: Published work reported that the classifier diagnosed cytomegalovirus status with high specificity and sensitivity. The study flagged around 150 TCR beta chains as cytomegalovirus-associated.

The table came from immunoSEQ multiplex PCR; TCRdb's copy has only in-frame clones and leaves some out. The sample records about 170,000 clones, around nine tenths being singletons. The length of the CDR3 is 15 residues. V dropped 1 base and J dropped 2; count of bases not matched to a gene: 4. Germline assignment: CDR1 MDHEN and CDR2 SYDVKM. The origin of this receptor is a woman aged 25 to 39 in good health and CMV-seronegative. The V gene is TRBV28, the J gene TRBJ1-2; 7 bases are a match to TRBD1. Sequencing was done on a sample of PBMCs. Here the CDR3 DNA reads TGTGCCAGCAGTTTATCCCCGACAGGGAACTATGGCTACACCTTC. Residues: CASSLSPTGNYGYTF.